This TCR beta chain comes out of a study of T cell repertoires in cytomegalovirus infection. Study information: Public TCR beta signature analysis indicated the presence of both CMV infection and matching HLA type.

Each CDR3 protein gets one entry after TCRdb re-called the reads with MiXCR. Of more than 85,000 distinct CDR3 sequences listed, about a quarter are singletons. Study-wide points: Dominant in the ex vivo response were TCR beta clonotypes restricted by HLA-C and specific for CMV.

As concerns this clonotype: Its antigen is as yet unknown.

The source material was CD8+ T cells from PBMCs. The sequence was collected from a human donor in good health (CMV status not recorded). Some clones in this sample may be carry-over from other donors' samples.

This chain's CDR3 is CARSLGILDEQYF. DNA of the CDR3: TGTGCCAGAAGCTTGGGAATACTAGACGAGCAGTACTTC. The rearrangement links TRBV5-3 to TRBJ2-7; a weak D match, TRBD2 (5 bases). TRBV5-3 is designated an ORF whose function remains uncertain. Trimming shortened V by 0 bases and J by 5 bases, and 9 bases separated the two germline ends. The CDR3 covers 13 residues.